This T cell receptor (beta chain) originates from a study of technical replicates of blood from several donors. Trimming pared 8 bases from V and 9 bases from J, leaving 9 bases between. The CDR3 has 10 residues. Per the germline V gene, CDR1 is SNHLY and CDR2 is FYNNEI. This table comes from immunoSEQ multiplex PCR, and its TCRdb copy is limited to in-frame clones, with some not included. The sample has 60,000 to 90,000 clones; approximately 96% are singletons. V is TRBV2 and J is TRBJ2-3, with D unresolved. The receptor comes from a human donor in good health. What was sequenced was T cells isolated from PBMCs. Here the CDR3 DNA reads TGTGCCAGCTCGACTGGAACGCAGTATTTT. This codes for CASSTGTQYF.